Sequencing of this T cell receptor (beta chain) was carried out in a study of T-cell reconstitution after alpha-beta-depleted transplantation in children. V lost 2 bases, J lost 5 bases, and 11 bases lay in between. The germline V gene has CDR1 SGHDT and CDR2 YYEEEE. The CDR3 consists of 14 residues. This clonotype was recorded at least ten times. Its cognate antigen is unknown. The study's findings and limits: There were reportedly several hundred expanded graft clones from which alpha-beta T cells came about two months after transplant. Newly produced T cells mostly provided counts and TCRbeta diversity after one year, as hyperexpanded clones declined. Some patients owed their high day-60 TCRbeta diversity to surviving recipient T cells and thymic progenitors.

During its preparation, the TCRbeta library received unique molecular identifiers. TCRdb itself ran the PCR reads through MiXCR, one entry per CDR3 protein. The sample contains around 230,000 distinct CDR3 sequences, roughly 15% of which appear only once. The chain uses TRBV5-6 and TRBJ2-1; D is unresolved. Here the sequenced sample was PBMCs, mostly from graft donor cells, taken 360 days after TCRalphabeta/CD19-depleted stem cell transplant. This TCR came from a male patient aged 2-9 years who had a stem cell transplant for acute lymphoblastic leukemia, so the T cells may come from the graft donor. In DNA, the CDR3 is TGTGCCAGCAGCTTAGACCCCAGAAACAATGAGCAGTTCTTC. Residues: CASSLDPRNNEQFF. The full variable domain, rest sourced from reference TRBV5-6 and TRBJ2-1, is DAGVTQSPTHLIKTRGQQVTLRCSPKSGHDTVSWYQQALGQGPQFIFQYYEEEERQRGNFPDRFSGHQFPNYSSELNVNALLLGDSALYLCASSLDPRNNEQFFGPGTRLTVL.